Here is one TCR beta chain with its context. Its antigen is not known. Profiling relied on immunoSEQ multiplex PCR, and the TCRdb table lists in-frame clones only, not all of them. The sample shows 20,000 to 25,000 clones, roughly 78% of them seen only once. The data derive from a study of PD-1 blockade in classical Hodgkin lymphoma. General study results and limits: The study reported lower baseline TCR diversity in newly diagnosed patients than in healthy donors. Undefined causes, possibly disease activity or prior therapy, underlie the repertoire differences.

In every patient, relapse followed autologous stem cell transplantation, while exposure to brentuximab vedotin differed. Specimen: peripheral blood mononuclear cells (PBMCs), collected before the second cycle of nivolumab. The source of this sequence is a human donor with classical Hodgkin lymphoma.

For the CDR3, the DNA is TGCGCCAGCAGCCAACCCGGGACAGGGGGCCCTCTAGCCAAAAACATTCAGTACTTC. Its translation is CASSQPGTGGPLAKNIQYF. This rearrangement joins TRBV4-1 to TRBJ2-4; 12 bases agree with TRBD1. Looked up from germline, CDR1 is MGHRA and CDR2 is YSYEKL. V dropped 2 bases and J dropped 0; count of bases not matched to a gene: 8. CDR3 length: 19 amino acids.